Listed here are 2 T cell receptor beta chains from one sample, sequenced in a study of glioma-infiltrating T cells after dendritic cell vaccination. Only in-frame clones appear in the TCRdb table, and some are missing; sequencing was by immunoSEQ multiplex PCR. The repertoire consists of roughly 60,000 clones, with about 80% occurring once and the leading ten covering about 15%. Stated time point: after dendritic cell vaccination, including at tumor progression/relapse. Sequenced here: blood, sampled after dendritic cell vaccination. The source of these receptors is a human donor with glioblastoma.

This clone turned up a few times. The chain links TRBV6-6 to TRBJ1-5; a possible D gene is TRBD1 (5 bases). The CDR3 sequence is 14 residues long. The germline gives CDR1 MNHNY, CDR2 SVGAGI (reference sequence). The V gene lost 6 bases and the J gene lost 2 bases, with 11 bases spanning the gap. The CDR3 spells CASRTGVGNQPQHF. The CDR3 coding sequence is TGTGCCAGCAGGACGGGGGTTGGCAATCAGCCCCAGCATTTT.

V gene TRBV2 combines with J gene TRBJ2-4; 16 nucleotides line up with TRBD2. J gave up 4 bases and V 6 bases, and 6 bases lay outside the gene matches. The V gene's germline CDR1 is SNHLY and CDR2 FYNNEI. This CDR3 contains 17 residues. This chain's CDR3 is CASRPGTSGGEKNIQYF. The CDR3 bases are TGTGCCAGCAGACCAGGGACTAGCGGGGGGGAAAAAAACATTCAGTACTTC. Drawing the rest from reference TRBV2 and TRBJ2-4, the complete variable domain is EPEVTQTPSHQVTQMGQEVILRCVPISNHLYFYWYRQILGQKVEFLVSFYNNEISEKSEIFDDQFSVERPDGSNFTLKIRSTKLEDSAMYFCASRPGTSGGEKNIQYFGAGTRLSVL.